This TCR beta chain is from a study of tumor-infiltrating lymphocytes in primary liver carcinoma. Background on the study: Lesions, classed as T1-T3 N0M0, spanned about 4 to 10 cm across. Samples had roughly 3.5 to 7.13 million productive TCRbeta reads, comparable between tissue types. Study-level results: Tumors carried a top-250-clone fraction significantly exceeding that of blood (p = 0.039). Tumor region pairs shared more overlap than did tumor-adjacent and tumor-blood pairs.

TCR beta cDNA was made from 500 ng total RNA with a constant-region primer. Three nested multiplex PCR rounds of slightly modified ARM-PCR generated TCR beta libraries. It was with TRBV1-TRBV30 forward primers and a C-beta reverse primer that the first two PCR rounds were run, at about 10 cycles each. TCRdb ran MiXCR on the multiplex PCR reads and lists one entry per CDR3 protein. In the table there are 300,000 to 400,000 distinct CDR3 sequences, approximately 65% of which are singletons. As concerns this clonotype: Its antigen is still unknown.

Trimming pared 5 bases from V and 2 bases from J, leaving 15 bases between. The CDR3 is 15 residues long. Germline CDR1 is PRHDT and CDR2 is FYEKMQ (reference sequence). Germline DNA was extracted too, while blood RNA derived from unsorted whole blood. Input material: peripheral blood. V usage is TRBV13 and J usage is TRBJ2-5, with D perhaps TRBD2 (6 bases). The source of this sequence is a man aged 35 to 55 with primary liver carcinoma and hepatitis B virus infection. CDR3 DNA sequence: TGTGCCAGCAGCGGGCCCTCTAGCGTACAAGAGACCCAGTACTTC. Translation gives CASSGPSSVQETQYF.